This TCR beta chain derives from a study of chemoradiotherapy in HPV16-positive cancers (dated by TCRdb to between 2021 and 2024). At the level of the whole study: Candidate HPV-specific T-cell clones and common TCR motifs were defined by functional T-cell assays performed on cells from a couple of HPV16-positive patients. The study set out to ask whether T-cell immunity against the HPV oncoproteins E6 and E7 changes over the course of chemoradiotherapy and whether that immunity affects survival. Next, the candidate HPV-specific TCRs and motifs were followed in TCR repertoires from fewer than 100 patients with HPV-related cancers. Overall study outcomes, separate from this receptor: In HPV16-positive patients, expansion of HPV-responsive T cells during chemoradiotherapy was found to be associated with improved recurrence-free survival. The functional definition of HPV-specific T cells was derived from only two HPV16-positive patients, and the survival association was reported for HPV16-positive patients. Expansion of candidate HPV-specific clones and E7-related TCR motifs was observed in the tumor microenvironment during treatment, whereas no such expansion was observed for non-HPV-specific T cells.

Repertoires were sampled repeatedly over the course of chemoradiotherapy so that clonal expansion in the tumor microenvironment could be followed. V is reduced by 6 bases and J by 5 bases, leaving a spacing of 16 bases between them. The germline V gene specifies SGHTA as CDR1 and FQGNSA as CDR2. The CDR3 runs 14 amino acids, cysteine and phenylalanine included. Of all the DNA, just the CDR3 is kept, 42 bases in frame from base 1. With regard to this clone: The antigen it recognizes is unknown. No much larger clonotype is one base removed from it; base qualities were not supplied.

The library was made by the immunoSEQ multiplex PCR assay. The clones in this table, taken by TCRdb from immuneACCESS, are in-frame only. Not every clone is retained; where verified, under half of the shortfall comes from an unresolved V gene, and the cause of the rest is unknown. The sample records some 12,000 clones, roughly 81% of which are singletons. The leading ten clones occupy approximately 1% of the sample. Collection took place from a patient who underwent chemoradiotherapy. This receptor was identified in a human donor with HPV-associated anogenital cancer. The chain joins TRBV7-2 to TRBJ2-5; there is no confident call for the D gene. For the CDR3, the sequence is CASSPGRSHETQYF. The DNA reads as follows: TGTGCCAGCAGTCCCGGGCGGAGCCACGAGACCCAGTACTTC.